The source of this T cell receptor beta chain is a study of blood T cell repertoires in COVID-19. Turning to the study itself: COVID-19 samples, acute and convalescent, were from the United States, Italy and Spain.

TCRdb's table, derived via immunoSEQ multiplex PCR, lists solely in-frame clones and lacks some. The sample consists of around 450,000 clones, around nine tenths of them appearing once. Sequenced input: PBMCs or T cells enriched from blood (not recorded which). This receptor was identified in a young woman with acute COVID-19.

CDR3 amino acids: CASSLVGQVNTEAFF. CDR3 nucleotide sequence: TGCGCCAGCAGCTTGGTCGGCCAGGTGAACACTGAAGCTTTCTTT. The chain combines TRBV5-1 with TRBJ1-1; D is undetermined. With 0 bases removed from V and 0 bases from J, the gap between germline ends came to 9 bases. This CDR3 spans 15 amino acids. The germline V gene encodes CDR1 SGHRS and CDR2 YFSETQ.